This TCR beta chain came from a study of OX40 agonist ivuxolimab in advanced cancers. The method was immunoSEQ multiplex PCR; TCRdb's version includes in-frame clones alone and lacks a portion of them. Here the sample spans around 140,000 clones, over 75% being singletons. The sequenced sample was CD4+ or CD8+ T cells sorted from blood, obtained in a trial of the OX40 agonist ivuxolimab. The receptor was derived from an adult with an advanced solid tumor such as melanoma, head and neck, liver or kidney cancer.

The CDR3 DNA is TGTGCCAGCAGCTCGGGGACAGGGAGTTACACCGGGGAGCTGTTTTTT. This gives the protein CASSSGTGSYTGELFF. The chain recombines TRBV7-8 with TRBJ2-2, with TRBD1 identical over 9 bases. Germline CDR1 SGHVS, CDR2 FQNEAQ. This CDR3 has 16 residues. The V gene end was trimmed by 4 bases and the J gene end by 3 bases; junction bases not matched to a gene: 6.